Reported below is one T cell receptor (beta chain). Its antigen is currently unknown. This entry is derived from a study of T-cell reconstitution after alpha-beta-depleted transplantation in children. Notes on the study in general: It was surviving recipient T cells and thymic progenitors that gave some patients high TCRbeta diversity at day 60. T-cell counts and diversity were attributed mostly to newly produced T cells one year after transplant. The study reportedly traced alpha-beta T cells about two months after transplant to several hundred expanded graft clones.

Preparing the TCRbeta library involved the use of unique molecular identifiers. TCRdb independently ran MiXCR on the PCR reads; one entry per CDR3 protein. Altogether around 120,000 distinct CDR3 sequences are present, roughly 24% being singletons, with the ten largest covering about 10%. Per germline, CDR1 MNHEY and CDR2 SVGAGI. The CDR3 runs to 14 residues. V was pared by 2 bases and J by 7 bases, with 12 bases between. This TCR was recovered from a male patient between 2 and 15 years old who had a stem cell transplant for chronic granulomatous disease, so the T cells may come from the graft donor. The sample in question was PBMCs, mostly from graft donor cells, obtained 180 days after TCRalphabeta/CD19-depleted stem cell transplant. The chain employs TRBV6-5 and TRBJ2-1; tentatively, D is TRBD2 (5 bases). In nucleotides, the CDR3 is TGTGCCAGCAGTTACCGGGATCCCACTAATGAGCAGTTCTTC. It codes for CASSYRDPTNEQFF.